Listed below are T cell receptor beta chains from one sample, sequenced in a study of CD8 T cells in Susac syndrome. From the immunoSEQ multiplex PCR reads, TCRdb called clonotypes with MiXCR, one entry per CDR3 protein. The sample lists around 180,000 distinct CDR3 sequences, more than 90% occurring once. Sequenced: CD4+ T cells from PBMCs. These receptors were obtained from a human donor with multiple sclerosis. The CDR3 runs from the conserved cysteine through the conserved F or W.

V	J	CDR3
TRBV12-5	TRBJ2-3	CASGFYRGITDTQYF
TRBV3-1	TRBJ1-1	CASSQEMTEAFF
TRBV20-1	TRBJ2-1	CSARGLAGGIGINEQFF
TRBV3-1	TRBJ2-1	CASSHGTGYNEQFF
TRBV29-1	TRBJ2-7	CSVSRTGSSYEQYF
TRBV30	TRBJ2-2	CAWSDRGRITGELFF
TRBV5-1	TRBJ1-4	CASSPQGEKLFF
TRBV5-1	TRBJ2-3	CASSPYMSTDTQYF
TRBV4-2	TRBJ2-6	CASSQQLAGGSGANVLTF
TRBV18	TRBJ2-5	CASSPWTGSETQYF
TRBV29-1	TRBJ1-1	CSVPTDMNTEAFF
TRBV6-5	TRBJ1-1	CASSYREDTEAFF
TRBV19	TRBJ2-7	CASSMHGSGSFQVQRGVDQYF
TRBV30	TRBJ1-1	CAWVQRQNTEAFF
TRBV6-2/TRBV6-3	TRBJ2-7	CASSYSKTSYEQYF
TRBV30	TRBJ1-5	CAWAVGQGRWGNQPQHF
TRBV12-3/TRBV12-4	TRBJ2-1	CASSPTSGGASEQFF
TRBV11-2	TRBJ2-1	CASSPGVDEQFF
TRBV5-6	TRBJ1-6	CASSLTYRDSPLHF
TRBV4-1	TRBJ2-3	CASSPRLAGGADTQYF
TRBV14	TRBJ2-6	CASSQPLGGANVLTF
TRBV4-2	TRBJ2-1	CASSQAGGSEQFF
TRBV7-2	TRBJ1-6	CASRYTGNSPLHF
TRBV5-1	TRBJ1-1	CASSFTRQGMNTEAFF
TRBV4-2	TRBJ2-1	CASSQDQRANEQFF
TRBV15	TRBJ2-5	CATSKVPRIHQETQYF
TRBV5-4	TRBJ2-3	CASSSQGSTDTQYF
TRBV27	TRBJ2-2	CASRHYRGPGELFF
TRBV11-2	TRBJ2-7	CASSLGNRAYEQYF
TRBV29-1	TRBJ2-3	CSVDFEGGGTQYF
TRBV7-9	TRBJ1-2	CASSLDRGSYGYTF
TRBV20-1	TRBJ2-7	CSASRDHEQYF
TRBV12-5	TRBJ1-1	CASGIGTTESEAFF
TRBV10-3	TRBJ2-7	CAISADREYEQYF
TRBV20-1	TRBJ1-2	CSAYPGGRRYTF
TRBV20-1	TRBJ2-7	CSAAGIFGGSYEQYF
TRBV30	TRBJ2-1	CAWSDRGREQFF
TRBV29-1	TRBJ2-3	CSVDDAVGDTQYF
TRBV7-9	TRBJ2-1	CASSLGTRQGGHEQFF
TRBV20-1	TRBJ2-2	CSARDGSAPTGELFF
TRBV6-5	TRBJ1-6	CASIKDRGVTPLHF
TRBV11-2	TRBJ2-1	CASRPLGGTRDNEQFF
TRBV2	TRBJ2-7	CASSLGSLEQYF
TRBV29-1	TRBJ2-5	CSVETGRAQYF
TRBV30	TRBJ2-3	CAWSRGGSFTDTQYF
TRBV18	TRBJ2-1	CASSPPHGQGYNEQFF
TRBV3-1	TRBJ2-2	CASSLLGSANTGELFF
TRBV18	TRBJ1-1	CASSREQGVLTEAFF
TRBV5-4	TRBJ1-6	CASSLGTGRESPLHF
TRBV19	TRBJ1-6	CASRDTGELILHF
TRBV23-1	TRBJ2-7	CASSRPSRDSYEQYF
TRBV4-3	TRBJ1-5	CASSQVRQGFSNQPQHF
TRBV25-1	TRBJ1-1	CASSRYTEAFF
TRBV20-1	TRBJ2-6	CSARVNSGANVLTF
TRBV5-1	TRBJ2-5	CASTGLRYGETQYF